What follows describes a single T cell receptor beta chain. Its antigen is undetermined. Second-dose schedules of about 4 or about 12 weeks were combined. The J segment lost 3 bases and the V segment lost 5 bases, leaving 4 bases of the junction unmatched. CDR3 length: 14 amino acids. The V gene's germline CDR1 is MNHEY and CDR2 SVGAGI. This sample was taken from a study of T cell responses to AZD1222 COVID-19 vaccine. Study results and caveats: Repertoire sampling occurred only after the peak T cell response. White British ancestry dominated among donors, who included more females, and clonal diversity was possibly underestimated. CD4 TCRs associated with vaccination spanned spike, dominating at 160-218 and 743-854.

TCRdb keeps only in-frame clones here, not all; method: immunoSEQ multiplex PCR. In the table there are 56,000 or so clones, approximately 80% of which are singletons. This receptor was identified in an adult who received the AZD1222 COVID-19 vaccine. Specimen: peripheral blood, collected 28 days after the second AZD1222 dose. The V gene is TRBV6-5, the J gene TRBJ2-1, with TRBD1 matching over 7 bases. This chain's CDR3 is CASSLTGIYNEQFF. The DNA for the CDR3 is TGTGCCAGCAGTCTGACAGGGATCTACAATGAGCAGTTCTTC.